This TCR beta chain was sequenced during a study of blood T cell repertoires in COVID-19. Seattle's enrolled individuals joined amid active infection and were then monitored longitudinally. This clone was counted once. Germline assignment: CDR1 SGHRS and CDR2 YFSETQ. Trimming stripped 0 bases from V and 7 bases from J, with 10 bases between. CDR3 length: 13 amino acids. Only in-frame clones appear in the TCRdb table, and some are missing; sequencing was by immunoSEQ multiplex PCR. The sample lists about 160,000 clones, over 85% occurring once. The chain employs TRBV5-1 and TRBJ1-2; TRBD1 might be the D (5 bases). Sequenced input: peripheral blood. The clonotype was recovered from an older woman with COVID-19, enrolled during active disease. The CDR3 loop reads CASSLGQGPGYTF. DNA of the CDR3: TGCGCCAGCAGCTTGGGCCAGGGTCCTGGCTACACCTTC.